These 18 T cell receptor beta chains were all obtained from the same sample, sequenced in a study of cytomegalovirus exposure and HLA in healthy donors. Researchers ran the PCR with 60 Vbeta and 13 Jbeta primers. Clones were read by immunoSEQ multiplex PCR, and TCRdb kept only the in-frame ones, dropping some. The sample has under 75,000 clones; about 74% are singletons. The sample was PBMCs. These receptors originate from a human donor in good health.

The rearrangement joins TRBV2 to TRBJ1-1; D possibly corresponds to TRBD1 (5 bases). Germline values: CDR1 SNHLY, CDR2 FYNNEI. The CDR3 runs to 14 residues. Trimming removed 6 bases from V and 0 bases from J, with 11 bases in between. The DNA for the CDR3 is TGTGCCAGCAGAGTCGGACACCTGAACACTGAAGCTTTCTTT. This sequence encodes CASRVGHLNTEAFF.

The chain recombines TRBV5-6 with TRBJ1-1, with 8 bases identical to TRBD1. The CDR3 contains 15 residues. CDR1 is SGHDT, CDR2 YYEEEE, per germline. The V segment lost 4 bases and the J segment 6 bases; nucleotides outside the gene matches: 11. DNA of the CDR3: TGTGCCAGCAGCCTTAGTCGAGGACAGGGATCTGAAGCTTTCTTT. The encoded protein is CASSLSRGQGSEAFF.

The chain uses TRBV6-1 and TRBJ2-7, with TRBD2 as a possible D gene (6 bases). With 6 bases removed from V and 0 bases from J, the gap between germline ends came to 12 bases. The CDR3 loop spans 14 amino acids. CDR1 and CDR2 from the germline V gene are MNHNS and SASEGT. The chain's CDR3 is CASRRGITSYEQYF. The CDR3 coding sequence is TGTGCCAGCAGGCGCGGGATTACCTCCTACGAGCAGTACTTC.

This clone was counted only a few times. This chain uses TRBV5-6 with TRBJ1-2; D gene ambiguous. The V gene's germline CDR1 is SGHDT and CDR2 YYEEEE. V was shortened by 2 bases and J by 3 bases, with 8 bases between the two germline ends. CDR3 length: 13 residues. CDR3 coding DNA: TGTGCCAGCAGCTTCCTAGAAGACTATGGCTACACCTTC. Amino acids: CASSFLEDYGYTF.

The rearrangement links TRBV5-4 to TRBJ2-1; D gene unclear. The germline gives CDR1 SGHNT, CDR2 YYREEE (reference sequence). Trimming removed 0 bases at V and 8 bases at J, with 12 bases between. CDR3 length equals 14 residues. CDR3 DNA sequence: TGTGCCAGCAGCTTGGCGGCACAGTCCCATGAGCAGTTCTTC. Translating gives CASSLAAQSHEQFF.

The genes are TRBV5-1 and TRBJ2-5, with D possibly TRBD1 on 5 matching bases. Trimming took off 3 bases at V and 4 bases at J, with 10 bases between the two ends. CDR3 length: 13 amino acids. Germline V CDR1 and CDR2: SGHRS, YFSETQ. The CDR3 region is CASSSGLRETQYF. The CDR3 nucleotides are TGCGCCAGCAGCTCAGGGCTGCGAGAGACCCAGTACTTC.

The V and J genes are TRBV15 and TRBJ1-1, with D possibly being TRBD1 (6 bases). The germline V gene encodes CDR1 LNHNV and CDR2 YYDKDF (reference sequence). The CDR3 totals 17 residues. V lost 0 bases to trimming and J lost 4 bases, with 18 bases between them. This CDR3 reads CATSRDPPRGGTTEAFF. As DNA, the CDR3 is TGTGCCACCAGCAGAGATCCCCCCAGGGGAGGGACCACTGAAGCTTTCTTT.

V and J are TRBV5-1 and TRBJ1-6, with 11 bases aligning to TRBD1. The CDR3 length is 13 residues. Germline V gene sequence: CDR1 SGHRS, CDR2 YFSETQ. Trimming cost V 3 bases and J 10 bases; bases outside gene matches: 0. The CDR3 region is CASSWTGGSPLHF. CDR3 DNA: TGCGCCAGCAGCTGGACAGGGGGCTCACCCCTCCACTTT.

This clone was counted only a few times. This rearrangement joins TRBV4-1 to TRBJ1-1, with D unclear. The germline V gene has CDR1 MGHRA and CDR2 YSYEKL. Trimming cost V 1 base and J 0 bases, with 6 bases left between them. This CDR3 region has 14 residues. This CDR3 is CASSQGQVNTEAFF. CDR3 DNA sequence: TGCGCCAGCAGCCAAGGGCAGGTGAACACTGAAGCTTTCTTT.

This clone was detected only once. For the CDR3, the DNA is TGTGCTAGTGGTCTTTTTTTGAGTAGCGGATGGGGGGAGCAGTACTTC. The encoded protein is CASGLFLSSGWGEQYF. This chain uses TRBV12-5 with TRBJ2-7; tentatively, D is TRBD2 (6 bases). Trimming took off 5 bases at V and 7 bases at J, with 24 bases between the two ends. The CDR3 length is 16 residues. Germline assignment: CDR1 LGHNT and CDR2 FRNRAP.

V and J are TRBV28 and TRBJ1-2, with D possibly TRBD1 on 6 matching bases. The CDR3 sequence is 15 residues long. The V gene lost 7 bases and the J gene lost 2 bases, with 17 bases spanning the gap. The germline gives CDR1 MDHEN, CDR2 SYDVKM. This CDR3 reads CASTQLGGLNYGYTF. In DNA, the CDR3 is TGTGCCAGCACTCAGCTCGGGGGGCTCAACTATGGCTACACCTTC.

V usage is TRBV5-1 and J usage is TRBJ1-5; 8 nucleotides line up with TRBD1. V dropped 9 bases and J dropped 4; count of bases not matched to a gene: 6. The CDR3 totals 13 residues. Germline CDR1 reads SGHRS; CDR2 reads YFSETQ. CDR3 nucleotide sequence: TGCGCCATCTCTGACAGGGGAAATCAGCCCCAGCATTTT. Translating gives CAISDRGNQPQHF.

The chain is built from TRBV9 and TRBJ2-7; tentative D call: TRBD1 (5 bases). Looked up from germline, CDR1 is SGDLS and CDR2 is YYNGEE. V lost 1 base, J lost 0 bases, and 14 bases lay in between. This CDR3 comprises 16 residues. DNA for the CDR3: TGTGCCAGCAGCGTACAAGGGGCTGCCAGCTCCTACGAGCAGTACTTC. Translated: CASSVQGAASSYEQYF.

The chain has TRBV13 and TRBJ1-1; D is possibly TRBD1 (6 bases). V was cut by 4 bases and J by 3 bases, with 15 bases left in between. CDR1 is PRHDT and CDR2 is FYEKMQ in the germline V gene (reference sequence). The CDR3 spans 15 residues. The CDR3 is CASSSSGTRDTEAFF. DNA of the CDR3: TGTGCCAGCAGCTCATCCGGGACAAGGGACACTGAAGCTTTCTTT.

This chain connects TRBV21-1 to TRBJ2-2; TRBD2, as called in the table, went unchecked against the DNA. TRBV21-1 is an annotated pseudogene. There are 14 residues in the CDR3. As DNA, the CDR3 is TGTGCCAGCAGCAAGGGGGGAGCGACCGGGGAGCTGTTTTTT. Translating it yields CASSKGGATGELFF.

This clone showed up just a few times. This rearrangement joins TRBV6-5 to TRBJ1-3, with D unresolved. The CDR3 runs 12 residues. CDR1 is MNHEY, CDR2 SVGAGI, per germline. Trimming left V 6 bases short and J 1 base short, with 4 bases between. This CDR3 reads CASRSSGNTIYF. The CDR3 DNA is TGTGCCAGCAGGTCATCTGGAAACACCATATATTTT.

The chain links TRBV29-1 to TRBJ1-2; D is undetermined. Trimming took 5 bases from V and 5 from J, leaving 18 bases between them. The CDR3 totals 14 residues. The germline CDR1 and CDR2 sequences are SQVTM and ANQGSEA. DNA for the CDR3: TGCAGCGTTAAGTCGGGAGTTACTTCTTATGGCTACACCTTC. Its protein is CSVKSGVTSYGYTF.

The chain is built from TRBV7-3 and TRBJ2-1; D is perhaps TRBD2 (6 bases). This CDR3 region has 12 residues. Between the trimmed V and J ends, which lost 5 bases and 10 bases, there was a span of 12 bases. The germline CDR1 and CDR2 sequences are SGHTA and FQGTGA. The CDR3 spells CASSPTSGEQFF. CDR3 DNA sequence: TGTGCCAGCAGCCCGACTAGTGGGGAGCAGTTCTTC.